This T cell receptor (beta chain) was sequenced during a study of cytomegalovirus exposure and HLA in healthy donors (dated by TCRdb to about 2017). Describing the broader study: An earlier analysis of several hundred of the donors reported over 250 Gb of sequence data and about 120 million unique TCR beta sequences obtained from approximately 180 million T cells. An early release covering approximately 600 HLA-typed donors comprised approximately 290 gigabases of sequencing data and tens of millions of unique TCR sequences. Of the 300 to 500 genotyped donors, roughly 80% were placed in the genetic ancestry cluster associated with self-reported Caucasian donors. The aim of the study was to test whether cataloging public T cell receptors could identify signatures of past pathogen exposure. The study used immunosequencing to profile the T cell repertoires of hundreds of subjects and linked those repertoires to cytomegalovirus serostatus. Besides the first cohort of 666 subjects, a separate validation cohort made up of roughly 120 different subjects was used. High-throughput TCR immunosequencing, statistical association of individual TCRs with disease status, and machine learning were combined to predict cytomegalovirus infection status. A later analysis re-examined previously published TCR beta repertoires from hundreds of donors and added high-resolution HLA genotyping to investigate patterns of TCR occurrence. The later analysis used no new phenotypic data to find candidate immune exposures, relying instead on TCR beta sequences and their occurrence across donors. To decide whether each TCR beta V gene segment behaved as functional or pseudogenic, an earlier analysis of some 600 of the donors relied on high-throughput TCR beta sequencing. Donor age, sex, ethnicity and CMV serostatus were compiled together with the repertoire data. Genome-wide SNP genotypes for about 60% of the roughly 670 donors were used in a later genetic analysis, which treated that subset as a discovery cohort. All discovery cohort repertoires had been generated on a single sequencing platform. Both class I and class II loci were covered by HLA typing, at four-digit resolution. The number of typed donors differed by locus: about 620-630 for A, B, C, DRB1 and DQB1; 500 to 550 for DQA1; 606 for DPA1; and 400 to 480 for DPB1. Several DR-DQ haplotypes were treated as single units for association and clustering because of strong linkage in the cohort. Among some 410 genotyped donors of the cohort, an average of roughly 230,000 unique TCR beta nucleotide sequences was sequenced per donor, of which 15% to 20% were non-productive. Here is what the overall study found, with its caveats: In a later analysis, several top co-occurrence clusters were reported to appear linked to parvovirus B19, influenza, CMV and Epstein-Barr virus. When HLA alleles, especially DR and DQ, strongly co-occurred, TCR associations were difficult to assign to individual alleles. A cluster of highly shared sequence variants was judged likely to represent a technical artifact of the sequencing pipeline. Linkage disequilibrium might explain the correlated functional status among segregating V segments, but an unknown experimental factor could not be excluded. According to a later analysis, TCR association rates differed among HLA loci, with DRB1 alleles showing the most associated TCRs and HLA-C alleles showing the fewest. The cohort was sequenced for TCR beta chains only, and without alpha or paired-chain data the features that could be detected were limited. Sequencing depth was assumed to be roughly uniform across donors in the presence/absence analyses, though that assumption may not hold. In an earlier analysis of around 500 of the donors, most TCR beta V segments appeared in productive rearrangements about 90% or about 30% of the time, broadly matching IMGT annotations. Some IMGT-functional V segments, including TRBV6-2 and TRBV6-3, could not be distinguished by the 87-base-pair reads and were therefore excluded. A further reported finding was that TCR beta sequences accurately predicted the HLA-A and HLA-B alleles for most subjects in the first cohort. Roughly 15 rarely observed V segments, including chromosome 9 orphons, were excluded from the earlier analysis of some 590 of the donors because counts were too low. While some public TCRs were present in many individuals, most TCR sequences turned up only very rarely across donors. Most CMV-associated TCR beta chains appeared to be HLA-restricted in a later analysis, and the HLA associations seemed to be driven largely by CMV exposure. A few of the identified cytomegalovirus-associated TCR beta chains were confirmed in vitro to be specific for cytomegalovirus antigens. Immune exposure information for the cohort was limited to CMV serostatus. Because some donors lacked HLA typing at each locus, the association tests relied only on the typed subset. In a later genetic analysis, fewer N-insertions in productive TCRs were reported among donors in an Asian-associated ancestry cluster than the approximately 710-donor mean. The classifier was reported to diagnose cytomegalovirus status with high specificity and sensitivity in both the original cohort and the validation cohort. Specific HLA alleles were associated with 15,000 to 20,000 TCR beta sequences at a false discovery rate of 0.05 in a later analysis. A later genetic analysis associated a missense DCLRE1C variant with V-gene and J-gene trimming of TCR beta chains, and an independent cohort replicated the association. According to the authors, the approach could potentially be generalized to other disease states and immunological phenotypes. In a later analysis, HLA-associated TCR beta chains were found to be more clonally expanded and to have lower generation probabilities than equally common non-associated chains. A total of about 180 TCR beta chains were listed by the study as associated with cytomegalovirus.

Library creation used the immunoSEQ multiplex PCR assay. The multiplex PCR relied on a mix of 60 forward primers for TCR Vbeta segments and 13 reverse primers for TCR Jbeta segments. Amplification of the CDR3 region of rearranged TCR beta genes was performed with a multiplex PCR assay on genomic DNA. The amplified TCR beta libraries were sequenced on the Illumina HiSeq System as 87-base-pair reads. As for the authors' bioinformatics: A later analysis counted about 80 million unique TCR beta chains across the 550 to 800 repertoires, and roughly 10 million of these chains were shared by at least two donors. A nearest-neighbor algorithm error-corrected the raw reads and collapsed the reads into unique sequences, merging closely related sequences to remove PCR and sequencing errors. To assign V, D and J gene segments, CDR3 sequences were aligned to IMGT reference sequences. For a sequence to be retained, at least a six-nucleotide match to both a V gene segment and a J gene segment was required. Rearrangements were classified as productive when the CDR3 lacked stop codons and remained in frame with V and J, and all other rearrangements were classified as non-productive. Following IMGT convention, CDR3 was defined as the stretch from the second conserved V-encoded cysteine up to the conserved J-encoded phenylalanine. The earlier analysis of some 600 of the donors excluded sequences that lacked an unambiguous match to a single V gene segment. In an earlier analysis of some 590 of the donors, a V segment was called functional when productive rearrangements were above 56.7%, and segregating when the standard deviation between donors exceeded 5%. A statistical classification framework was built for diagnosing cytomegalovirus status from the catalog of TCR beta chain sequences. In a later analysis, V and J genes were assigned by comparing TCR nucleotide sequences against IMGT/GENE-DB human TR gene sequences. A later analysis assigned CDR3 sequences and most-parsimonious VDJ recombination scenarios with the TCRdist pipeline. In a later analysis, each TCR beta chain was defined by its CDR3 amino acid sequence together with its V-gene family, and reads without a unique V-gene family were excluded. As a way to deal with suspected cross-contamination and a sequencing artifact, a later analysis dropped 450 to 600 nucleotide sequences that were highly shared and had low generation probability. In a later analysis, a clonal expansion index for each public chain was calculated from normalized within-repertoire ranks of inferred template counts. Generation probabilities in a later analysis came from a VDJ recombination model fitted to out-of-frame rearrangements, and those results were checked against IGoR. In a later analysis, TCR-TCR, TCR-HLA and TCR-CMV co-occurrence was scored with hypergeometric tests, and a repertoire-size bias correction was applied to TCR pairs. In a later analysis, false discovery rates were estimated by permuting HLA or CMV assignments 20 times. In a later analysis, co-occurring TCRs were grouped with DBSCAN, and TCRdist sequence similarity was added when clustering was performed within HLA-allele-positive subsets. For co-occurrence clustering, repertoires with fewer than 30,000 or more than 120,000 public chains were excluded, along with a handful of repertoires with anomalous nucleotide sharing. Here the immuneACCESS table is served through TCRdb, limited to in-frame sequences with V and J called. Missing clones are a known gap in these copies; in checked studies unresolved V genes cover under half, and the rest lacks a known reason. Clone size and the V and J calls come from that table; the DNA yielded D and trimming. This sample's table contains about 70,000 clones. Of the sample, roughly 2.3% is held by the ten largest clones.

The cohort consisted of 600 to 750 healthy bone marrow donors. At the time of sampling, every cohort member was nominally healthy, though immune exposures that went unrecorded were likely present. The donor was CMV seropositive and belonged to the group of more than 250 seropositive cohort members. A peripheral blood sample was provided by each donor, and peripheral blood mononuclear cells were used for TCR beta sequencing. The Qiagen DNeasy Blood Extraction Kit was used to extract genomic DNA from the blood cell samples. CDR1 and CDR2 are read off the germline V gene (reference sequence) as LNHDA and SQIVND. The cysteine opens and the phenylalanine closes a CDR3 of 16 amino acids. Only CDR3 DNA remains: 48 bases, in frame from the first base. V lost 0 bases and J lost 7 bases, and the count of bases not matched to a germline gene is 6. Comments on this clone: Its antigen target is currently unknown.

The chain is encoded by TRBV19 joined to TRBJ2-1; TRBD1 fits 10 bases in the junction. The source is a female donor in good health and CMV-seropositive. Sequencing was carried out using PBMCs. The CDR3 sequence is CASSIDKGTGVNEQFF. The DNA sequence is as follows: TGTGCCAGTAGTATAGATAAGGGGACAGGGGTGAATGAGCAGTTCTTC. The variable domain in full, with residues beyond the CDR3 obtained from the reference TRBV19 and TRBJ2-1 genes, is DGGITQSPKYLFRKEGQNVTLSCEQNLNHDAMYWYRQDPGQGLRLIYYSQIVNDFQKGDIAEGYSVSREKKESFPLTVTSAQKNPTAFYLCASSIDKGTGVNEQFFGPGTRLTVL.